The source of this TCR beta chain is a study of T-cell reconstitution after alpha-beta-depleted transplantation in children. The sample holds many counts of this clonotype. The CDR3 covers 14 residues. With V trimmed by 5 bases and J by 8 bases, 11 bases remained unmatched. During its preparation, the TCRbeta library received unique molecular identifiers. In TCRdb, the PCR reads were re-called with MiXCR into one record per CDR3 protein. The top ten hold 13% of the sample, which has 190,000 or so distinct CDR3 sequences, about 14% seen once. The source is a human donor who donated a stem cell graft to a child with acute lymphoblastic leukemia. The specimen comprised PBMCs from the stem cell graft donor, sampled from the stem cell graft. This chain joins TRBV12-3 or TRBV12-4 and TRBJ1-2, with 7 bases fitting TRBD1. CDR3 nucleotide sequence: TGTGCCAGCAGTCCATCGGACAGGCCCCTGGGCTACACCTTC. As protein: CASSPSDRPLGYTF.